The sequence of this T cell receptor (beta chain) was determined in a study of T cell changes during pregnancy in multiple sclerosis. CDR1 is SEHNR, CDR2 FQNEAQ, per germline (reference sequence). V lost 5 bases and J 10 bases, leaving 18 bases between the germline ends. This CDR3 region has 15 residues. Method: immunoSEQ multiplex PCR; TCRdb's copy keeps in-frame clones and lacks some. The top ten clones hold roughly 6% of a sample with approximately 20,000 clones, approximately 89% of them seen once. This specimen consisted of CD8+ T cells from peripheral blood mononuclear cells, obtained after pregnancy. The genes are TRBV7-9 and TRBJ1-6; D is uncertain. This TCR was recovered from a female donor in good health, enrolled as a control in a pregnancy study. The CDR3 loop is CASSPVEGVGSPLHF. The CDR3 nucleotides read TGTGCCAGCAGCCCAGTAGAGGGAGTCGGATCACCCCTCCACTTT.